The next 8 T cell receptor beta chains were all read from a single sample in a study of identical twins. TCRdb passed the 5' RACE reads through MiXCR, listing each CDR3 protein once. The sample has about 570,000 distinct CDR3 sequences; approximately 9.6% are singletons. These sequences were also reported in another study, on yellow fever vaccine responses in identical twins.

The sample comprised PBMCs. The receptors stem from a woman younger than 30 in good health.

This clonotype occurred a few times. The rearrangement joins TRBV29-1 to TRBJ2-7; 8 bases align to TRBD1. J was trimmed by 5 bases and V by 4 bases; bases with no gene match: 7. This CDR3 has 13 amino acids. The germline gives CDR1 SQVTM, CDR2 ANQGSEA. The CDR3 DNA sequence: TGCAGCGTTGGGCAGGGGGCGCCGAACGAGCAGTACTTC. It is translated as CSVGQGAPNEQYF.

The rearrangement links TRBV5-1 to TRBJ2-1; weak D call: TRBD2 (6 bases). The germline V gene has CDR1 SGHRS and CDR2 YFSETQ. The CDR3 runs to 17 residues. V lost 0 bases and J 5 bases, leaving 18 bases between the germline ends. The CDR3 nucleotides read TGCGCCAGCAGCTTGGTACGACCTAGGGGCGGGGACAATGAGCAGTTCTTC. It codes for CASSLVRPRGGDNEQFF.

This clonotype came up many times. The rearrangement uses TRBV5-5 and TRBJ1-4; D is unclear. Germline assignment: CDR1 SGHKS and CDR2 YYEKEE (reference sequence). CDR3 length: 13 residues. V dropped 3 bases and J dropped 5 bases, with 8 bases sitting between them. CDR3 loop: CASSSDLNEKLFF. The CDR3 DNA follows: TGTGCCAGCAGCTCGGACCTGAATGAAAAACTGTTTTTT.

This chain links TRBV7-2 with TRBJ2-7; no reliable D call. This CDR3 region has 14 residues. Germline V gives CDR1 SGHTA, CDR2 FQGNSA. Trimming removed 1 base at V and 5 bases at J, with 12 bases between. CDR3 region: CASSLVEDSDEQYF. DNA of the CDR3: TGTGCCAGCAGCTTAGTTGAAGACTCGGACGAGCAGTACTTC.

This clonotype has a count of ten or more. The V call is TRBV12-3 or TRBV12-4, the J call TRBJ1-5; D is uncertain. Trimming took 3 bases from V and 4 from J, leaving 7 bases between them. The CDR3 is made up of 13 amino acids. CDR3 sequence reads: CASSLEENQPQHF. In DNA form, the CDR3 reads TGTGCCAGCAGTTTGGAGGAGAATCAGCCCCAGCATTTT.

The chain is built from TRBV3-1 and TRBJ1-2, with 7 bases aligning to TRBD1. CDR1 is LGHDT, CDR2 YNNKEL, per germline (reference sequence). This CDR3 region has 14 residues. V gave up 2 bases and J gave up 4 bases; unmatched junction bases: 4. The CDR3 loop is CASSQIDRAYGYTF. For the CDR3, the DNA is TGTGCCAGCAGCCAAATCGACAGGGCCTATGGCTACACCTTC.

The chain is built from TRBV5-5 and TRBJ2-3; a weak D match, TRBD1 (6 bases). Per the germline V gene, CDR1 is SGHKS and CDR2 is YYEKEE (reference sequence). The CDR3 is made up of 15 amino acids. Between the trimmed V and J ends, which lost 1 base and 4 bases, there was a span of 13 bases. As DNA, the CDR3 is TGTGCCAGCAGCTTGATAACAGGGAAATCAGATACGCAGTATTTT. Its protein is CASSLITGKSDTQYF.

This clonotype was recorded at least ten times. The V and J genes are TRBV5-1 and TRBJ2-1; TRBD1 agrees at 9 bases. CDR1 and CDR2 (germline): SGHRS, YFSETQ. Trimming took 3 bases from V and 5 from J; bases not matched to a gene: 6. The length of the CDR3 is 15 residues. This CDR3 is CASSSTGGADNEQFF. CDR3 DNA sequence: TGCGCCAGCAGCTCAACAGGGGGCGCGGACAATGAGCAGTTCTTC.